A selection of T cell receptor beta chains follows, all from one sample in a study of lymphopenia after photon versus proton radiotherapy. The assay was immunoSEQ multiplex PCR, and TCRdb's table has in-frame clones only and misses some. The sample contains 25,000 to 30,000 clones, around 80% of which appear only once. The input for sequencing was peripheral blood, taken from a patient treated with photon-based radiotherapy. The origin of the receptors is a man aged 45 to 65 with gastric cancer. CDR3s include the opening cysteine and the closing phenylalanine or tryptophan. Each record gives: D gene, clone size, V gene, J gene, CDR3 protein, CDR3 DNA. A D gene is named only where the DNA matches it firmly. Clone size is stated in some rows and not others, as once, few, many or a class when expanded.

D: NA; size: NA; V: TRBV7-3; J: TRBJ2-1; CDR3: CASSLTPTSNEQFF; DNA: TGTGCCAGCAGCTTAACGCCGACTAGCAATGAGCAGTTCTTC
D: TRBD1; size: NA; V: TRBV25-1; J: TRBJ2-2; CDR3: CASSSNRGRGGELFF; DNA: TGTGCCAGCAGTTCTAACAGGGGGCGAGGAGGGGAGCTGTTTTTT
D: TRBD1; size: NA; V: TRBV30; J: TRBJ1-2; CDR3: CARVHRGGPEGYTF; DNA: TGTGCCCGTGTACACAGGGGTGGCCCCGAGGGCTACACCTTC
D: TRBD1; size: NA; V: TRBV5-1; J: TRBJ2-5; CDR3: CASSLFRGLQETQYF; DNA: TGCGCCAGCAGCTTATTCAGGGGGCTTCAAGAGACCCAGTACTTC
D: TRBD2; size: NA; V: TRBV19; J: TRBJ2-1; CDR3: CASSTSSGGAKFF; DNA: TGTGCCAGTAGTACCTCTAGCGGGGGGGCGAAGTTCTTC
D: NA; size: NA; V: TRBV29-1; J: TRBJ2-2; CDR3: CSVEVSPASGELFF; DNA: TGCAGCGTTGAAGTTAGCCCTGCGTCCGGGGAGCTGTTTTTT
D: NA; size: NA; V: TRBV15; J: TRBJ1-3; CDR3: CATSRAHAGNTIYF; DNA: TGTGCCACCAGCAGAGCTCACGCTGGAAACACCATATATTTT
D: NA; size: NA; V: TRBV25-1; J: TRBJ1-1; CDR3: CASRPFRTENTEAFF; DNA: TGTGCCAGCAGACCCTTTCGGACAGAGAACACTGAAGCTTTCTTT
D: NA; size: NA; V: TRBV7-7; J: TRBJ2-1; CDR3: CASSLGPNNEQFF; DNA: TGTGCCAGCAGCTTAGGGCCTAACAATGAGCAGTTCTTC
D: NA; size: NA; V: TRBV27; J: TRBJ1-4; CDR3: CASSPTNRVTNEKLFF; DNA: TGTGCCAGCAGTCCCACCAACAGGGTTACTAATGAAAAACTGTTTTTT
D: NA; size: NA; V: TRBV19; J: TRBJ1-1; CDR3: CASSIGGVWVEAFF; DNA: TGTGCCAGTAGTATCGGCGGGGTCTGGGTTGAAGCTTTCTTT
D: TRBD2; size: few; V: TRBV10-2; J: TRBJ2-1; CDR3: CASTASGGISSEQFF; DNA: TGCGCCAGCACGGCTAGCGGGGGCATATCAAGTGAGCAGTTCTTC
D: NA; size: NA; V: TRBV12-1; J: TRBJ1-2; CDR3: CASSFKGVNYGYTF; DNA: TGTGCCAGCAGCTTTAAGGGAGTAAACTATGGCTACACCTTC
D: NA; size: NA; V: TRBV5-1; J: TRBJ1-6; CDR3: CASSGRWGSNSPLHF; DNA: TGCGCCAGCAGCGGACGCTGGGGTAGTAATTCACCCCTCCACTTT
D: NA; size: once; V: TRBV11-2; J: TRBJ2-6; CDR3: CASSLQGFGGANVLTF; DNA: TGTGCCAGCAGCTTGCAGGGTTTCGGAGGGGCCAACGTCCTGACTTTC
D: TRBD1; size: NA; V: TRBV5-4; J: TRBJ2-2; CDR3: CASSFMGQSFGELFF; DNA: TGTGCCAGCAGCTTTATGGGACAGTCTTTTGGGGAGCTGTTTTTT
D: TRBD1; size: NA; V: TRBV10-1; J: TRBJ2-3; CDR3: CASSATGGRADTQYF; DNA: TGCGCCAGCAGTGCGACAGGGGGACGGGCAGATACGCAGTATTTT
D: NA; size: NA; V: TRBV21-1; J: TRBJ2-5; CDR3: CASSKGNKETQYF; DNA: TGTGCCAGCAGCAAAGGAAATAAAGAGACCCAGTACTTC
D: TRBD1; size: NA; V: TRBV11-2; J: TRBJ2-7; CDR3: CASSLPGQAIHEQYF; DNA: TGTGCCAGCAGCTTACCGGGACAGGCCATCCACGAGCAGTACTTC
D: TRBD1; size: once; V: TRBV2; J: TRBJ2-5; CDR3: CASGDSLQETQYF; DNA: TGTGCCAGCGGGGACAGCCTCCAAGAGACCCAGTACTTC
D: NA; size: few; V: TRBV18; J: TRBJ1-3; CDR3: CASSLSGSGNTIYF; DNA: TGTGCCAGCTCTCTCTCAGGCTCAGGAAACACCATATATTTT
D: TRBD1; size: NA; V: TRBV11-3; J: TRBJ2-5; CDR3: CASSLGTGAIQETQYF; DNA: TGTGCCAGCAGCTTAGGTACAGGGGCCATCCAAGAGACCCAGTACTTC
D: TRBD2; size: NA; V: TRBV19; J: TRBJ2-1; CDR3: CASSPGGPGSNEQFF; DNA: TGTGCCAGTAGTCCGGGGGGGCCTGGTTCCAATGAGCAGTTCTTC
D: NA; size: NA; V: TRBV9; J: TRBJ2-1; CDR3: CASSVALDKGDGQFF; DNA: TGTGCCAGCAGCGTAGCCTTAGACAAAGGGGACGGGCAGTTCTTC
D: TRBD2; size: NA; V: TRBV7-8; J: TRBJ2-1; CDR3: CASSLVRTRDNEQFF; DNA: TGTGCCAGCAGCTTAGTGAGGACTAGAGACAATGAGCAGTTCTTC
D: NA; size: NA; V: TRBV10-2; J: TRBJ1-4; CDR3: CASSESPTPAEKLFF; DNA: TGCGCCAGCAGTGAGTCGCCGACTCCCGCAGAAAAACTGTTTTTT
D: NA; size: NA; V: TRBV29-1; J: TRBJ1-1; CDR3: CSVGPSTAEAFF; DNA: TGCAGCGTGGGCCCCTCGACGGCTGAAGCTTTCTTT
D: NA; size: NA; V: TRBV5-1; J: TRBJ1-3; CDR3: CASSPDSAGNTIYF; DNA: TGCGCCAGCAGCCCTGACAGCGCTGGAAACACCATATATTTT
D: TRBD1; size: medium-sized; V: TRBV6-1; J: TRBJ1-2; CDR3: CASSIPGQGATHF; DNA: TGTGCCAGCAGCATACCGGGACAGGGGGCGACCCACTTC
D: NA; size: NA; V: TRBV5-5; J: TRBJ2-7; CDR3: CASSVGLAYEQYF; DNA: TGTGCCAGCAGCGTCGGACTTGCCTACGAGCAGTACTTC
D: NA; size: NA; V: TRBV7-8; J: TRBJ2-4; CDR3: CASSPGRGPGNIQYF; DNA: TGTGCCAGCAGCCCAGGGCGGGGCCCGGGGAACATTCAGTACTTC
D: NA; size: NA; V: TRBV5-6; J: TRBJ1-2; CDR3: CASSFNSNYGYTF; DNA: TGTGCCAGCAGCTTTAACAGTAACTATGGCTACACCTTC
D: NA; size: NA; V: TRBV30; J: TRBJ1-6; CDR3: CAWRPPAAVNSPLHF; DNA: TGTGCCTGGAGGCCCCCGGCAGCGGTTAATTCACCCCTCCACTTT
D: NA; size: NA; V: TRBV27; J: TRBJ1-2; CDR3: CASSLSIGFGYTF; DNA: TGTGCCAGCAGTTTATCGATAGGGTTCGGCTACACCTTC
D: NA; size: NA; V: TRBV6-4; J: TRBJ1-6; CDR3: CASSESGANNSPLHF; DNA: TGTGCCAGCAGTGAGTCAGGAGCCAATAATTCACCCCTCCACTTT
D: TRBD2; size: NA; V: TRBV11-2; J: TRBJ2-7; CDR3: CASSRWTSGGLGIGEQYF; DNA: TGTGCCAGCAGCCGTTGGACTAGCGGGGGGCTTGGGATCGGCGAGCAGTACTTC
D: NA; size: NA; V: TRBV14; J: TRBJ2-6; CDR3: CASSQDIAVGANVLTF; DNA: TGTGCCAGCAGCCAAGATATAGCTGTGGGGGCCAACGTCCTGACTTTC
D: TRBD1; size: few; V: TRBV30; J: TRBJ1-6; CDR3: CAWSTMRTGGYNSPLHF; DNA: TGTGCCTGGAGTACAATGCGTACAGGGGGCTATAATTCACCCCTCCACTTT
D: NA; size: NA; V: TRBV5-1; J: TRBJ2-5; CDR3: CASSDTSGRGSPKATQYF; DNA: TGCGCCAGCAGCGACACGTCGGGCAGGGGATCGCCGAAAGCGACCCAGTACTTC
D: TRBD2; size: NA; V: TRBV10-2; J: TRBJ2-7; CDR3: CASTVAGGYEQYF; DNA: TGCGCCAGCACAGTAGCGGGGGGATACGAGCAGTACTTC
D: TRBD1; size: NA; V: TRBV11-2; J: TRBJ2-1; CDR3: CASSSRGLEQFF; DNA: TGTGCCAGCAGCTCCAGGGGGCTTGAGCAGTTCTTC
D: NA; size: NA; V: TRBV20-1; J: TRBJ2-1; CDR3: CSVSSYEQFF; DNA: TGCAGTGTTTCTAGCTATGAGCAGTTCTTC
D: TRBD2; size: NA; V: TRBV5-1; J: TRBJ2-5; CDR3: CASSLLAGEETQYF; DNA: TGCGCCAGCAGCTTGCTAGCGGGGGAAGAGACCCAGTACTTC
D: TRBD1; size: NA; V: TRBV4-3; J: TRBJ2-2; CDR3: CASSQDLSGTGEGGELFF; DNA: TGCGCCAGCAGCCAAGATCTCAGCGGGACAGGGGAGGGCGGGGAGCTGTTTTTT
D: NA; size: NA; V: TRBV6-5; J: TRBJ1-3; CDR3: CASSPRWENTIYF; DNA: TGTGCCAGCAGCCCCCGCTGGGAAAACACCATATATTTT
D: TRBD2; size: NA; V: TRBV5-1; J: TRBJ2-3; CDR3: CASRAGDPTDTQYF; DNA: TGCGCCAGCAGAGCGGGGGACCCCACAGATACGCAGTATTTT
D: NA; size: few; V: TRBV30; J: TRBJ1-2; CDR3: CAWSSNYGYTF; DNA: TGTGCCTGGAGTTCCAACTATGGCTACACCTTC